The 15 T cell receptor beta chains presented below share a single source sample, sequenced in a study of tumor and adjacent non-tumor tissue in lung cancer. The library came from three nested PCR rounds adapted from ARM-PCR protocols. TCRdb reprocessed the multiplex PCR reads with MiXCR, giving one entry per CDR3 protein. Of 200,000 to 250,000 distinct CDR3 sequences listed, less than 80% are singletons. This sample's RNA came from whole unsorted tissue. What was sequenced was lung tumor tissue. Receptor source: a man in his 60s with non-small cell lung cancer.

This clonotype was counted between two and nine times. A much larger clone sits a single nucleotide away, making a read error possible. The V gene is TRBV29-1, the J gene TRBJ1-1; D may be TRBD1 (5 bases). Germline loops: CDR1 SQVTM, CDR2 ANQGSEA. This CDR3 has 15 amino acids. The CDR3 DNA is TGCAACGTAAAAAAGGCAGGGAAAAGGAACACTGAAGCTTTCTTT. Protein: CNVKKAGKRNTEAFF.

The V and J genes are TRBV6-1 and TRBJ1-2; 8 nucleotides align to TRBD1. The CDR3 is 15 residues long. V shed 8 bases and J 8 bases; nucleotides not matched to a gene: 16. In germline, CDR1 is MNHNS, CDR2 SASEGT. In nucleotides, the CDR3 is TGTGCCAGCTTAGGACAGGGACTAGAGGGGGACGGCTACACCTTC. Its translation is CASLGQGLEGDGYTF.

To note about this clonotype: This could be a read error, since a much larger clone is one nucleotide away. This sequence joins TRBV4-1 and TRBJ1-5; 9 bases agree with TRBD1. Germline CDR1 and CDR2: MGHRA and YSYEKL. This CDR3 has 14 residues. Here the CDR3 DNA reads TGCGCCAGCAGCTCAGGGACAGGGAATCAGTCCCAGCATTTT. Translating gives CASSSGTGNQSQHF.

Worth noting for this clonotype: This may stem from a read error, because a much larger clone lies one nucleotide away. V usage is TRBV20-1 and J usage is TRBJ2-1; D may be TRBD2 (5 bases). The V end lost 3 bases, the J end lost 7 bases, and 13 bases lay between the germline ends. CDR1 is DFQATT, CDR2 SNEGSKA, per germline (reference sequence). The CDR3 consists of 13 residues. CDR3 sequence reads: CSASAGELNEQFF. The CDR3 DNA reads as TGCAGTGCTAGTGCCGGGGAGCTGAATGAGCAGTTCTTC.

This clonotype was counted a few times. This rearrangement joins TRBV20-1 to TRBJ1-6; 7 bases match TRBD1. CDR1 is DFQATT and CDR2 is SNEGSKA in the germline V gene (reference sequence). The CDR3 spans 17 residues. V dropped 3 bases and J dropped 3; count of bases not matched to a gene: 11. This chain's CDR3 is CSARAGTVGSYNSPLHF. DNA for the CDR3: TGCAGTGCTAGGGCCGGGACAGTGGGTAGCTATAATTCACCCCTCCACTTT.

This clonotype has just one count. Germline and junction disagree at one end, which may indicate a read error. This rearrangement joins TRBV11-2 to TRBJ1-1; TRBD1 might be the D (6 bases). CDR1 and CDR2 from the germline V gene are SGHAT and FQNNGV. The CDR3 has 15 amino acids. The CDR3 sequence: CACSLVGGLNTEAFF. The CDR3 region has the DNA TGTGCCTGCAGTTTAGTAGGGGGATTGAACACTGAAGCTTTCTTT.

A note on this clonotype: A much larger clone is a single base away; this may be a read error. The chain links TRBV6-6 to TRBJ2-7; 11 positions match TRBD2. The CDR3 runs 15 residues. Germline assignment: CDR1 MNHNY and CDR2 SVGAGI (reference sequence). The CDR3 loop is CVSDPGTSGSYEQYF. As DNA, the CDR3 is TGTGTCAGCGACCCCGGGACTAGCGGCTCCTACGAGCAGTACTTC.

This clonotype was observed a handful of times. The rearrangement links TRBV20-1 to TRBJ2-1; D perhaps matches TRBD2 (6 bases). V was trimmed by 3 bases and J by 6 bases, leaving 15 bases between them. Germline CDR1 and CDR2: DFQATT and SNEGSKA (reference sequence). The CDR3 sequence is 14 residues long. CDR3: CSARDIGGINEQFF. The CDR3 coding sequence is TGCAGTGCTAGGGACATAGGAGGGATCAATGAGCAGTTCTTC.

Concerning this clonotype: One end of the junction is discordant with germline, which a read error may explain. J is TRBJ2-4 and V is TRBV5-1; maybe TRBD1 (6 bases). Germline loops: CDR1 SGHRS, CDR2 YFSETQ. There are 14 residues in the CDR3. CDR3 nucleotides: TGCGCCAGCAGTCAGGACAGCCCCAAAAACACTCAGTACTTC. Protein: CASSQDSPKNTQYF.

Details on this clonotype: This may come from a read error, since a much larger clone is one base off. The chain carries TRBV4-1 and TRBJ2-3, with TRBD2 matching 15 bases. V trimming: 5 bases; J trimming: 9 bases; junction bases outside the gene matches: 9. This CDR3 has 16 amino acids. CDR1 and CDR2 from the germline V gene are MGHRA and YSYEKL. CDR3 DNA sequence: TGCGCCAGCAGCGAGGGACTAGCGGGAGGTGCGGAAACGCAGTATTTT. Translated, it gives CASSEGLAGGAETQYF.

DNA for the CDR3: TGTGCCAGCAGTCACTTGGGTATTGGTCAGAGCTACGAGCAGTACTTC. The encoded protein is CASSHLGIGQSYEQYF. J is TRBJ2-7 and V is TRBV6-5; D unresolved. V lost 5 bases, J lost 3 bases, and 20 bases lay in between. The germline CDR1 and CDR2 sequences are MNHEY and SVGAGI. The CDR3 contains 16 residues.

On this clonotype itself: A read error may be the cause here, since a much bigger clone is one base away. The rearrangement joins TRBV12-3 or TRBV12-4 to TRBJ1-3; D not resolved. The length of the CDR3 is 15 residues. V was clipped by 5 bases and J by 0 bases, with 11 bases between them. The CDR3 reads CASSRTNGSGNTIYF. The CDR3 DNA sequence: TGTGCCAGCAGTCGGACCAATGGCTCTGGAAACACCATATATTTT.

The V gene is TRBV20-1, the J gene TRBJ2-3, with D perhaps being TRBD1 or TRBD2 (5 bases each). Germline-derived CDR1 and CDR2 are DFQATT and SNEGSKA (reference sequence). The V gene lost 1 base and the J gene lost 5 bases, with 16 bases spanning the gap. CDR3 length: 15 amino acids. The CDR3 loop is CSARGAGTGIDTQYF. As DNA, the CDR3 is TGCAGTGCTAGAGGGGCCGGGACGGGCATAGATACGCAGTATTTT.

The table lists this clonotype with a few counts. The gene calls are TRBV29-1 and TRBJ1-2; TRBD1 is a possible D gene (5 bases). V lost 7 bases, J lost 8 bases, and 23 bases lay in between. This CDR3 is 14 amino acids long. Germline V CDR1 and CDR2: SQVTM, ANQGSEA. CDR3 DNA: TGCAGCGCCTTCGGGGGGGTCTCAATGGAAGGCTACACCTTC. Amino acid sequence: CSAFGGVSMEGYTF.

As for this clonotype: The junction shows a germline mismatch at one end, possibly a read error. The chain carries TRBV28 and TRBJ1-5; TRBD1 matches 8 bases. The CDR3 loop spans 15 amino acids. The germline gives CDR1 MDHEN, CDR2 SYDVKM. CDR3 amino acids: CASSAYGQGNQPQHF. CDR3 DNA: TGTGCCAGCAGTGCATATGGACAGGGCAATCAGCCCCAACATTTT. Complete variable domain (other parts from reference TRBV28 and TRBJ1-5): DVKVTQSSRYLVKRTGEKVFLECVQDMDHENMFWYRQDPGLGLRLIYFSYDVKMKEKGDIPEGYSVSREKKERFSLILESASTNQTSMYLCASSAYGQGNQPQHFGDGTRLSIL.